This TCR beta chain was retrieved from a study of blood T cell repertoires in COVID-19. The V gene's germline CDR1 is SGHNT and CDR2 YYREEE (reference sequence). Trimming took 4 bases from V and 0 from J; bases not matched to a gene: 3. The CDR3 sequence is 16 residues long. Method: immunoSEQ multiplex PCR; TCRdb's copy keeps in-frame clones and lacks some. The sample consists of some 130,000 clones, around 87% of them appearing once. Sequencing used peripheral blood. The chain combines TRBV5-4 with TRBJ1-6; 8 nucleotides line up with TRBD1. The TCR sequence derives from a middle-aged man with active COVID-19. The CDR3 bases are TGTGCCAGCAGCCCTACAGGGGGCTCCTATAATTCACCCCTCCACTTT. Translated: CASSPTGGSYNSPLHF.